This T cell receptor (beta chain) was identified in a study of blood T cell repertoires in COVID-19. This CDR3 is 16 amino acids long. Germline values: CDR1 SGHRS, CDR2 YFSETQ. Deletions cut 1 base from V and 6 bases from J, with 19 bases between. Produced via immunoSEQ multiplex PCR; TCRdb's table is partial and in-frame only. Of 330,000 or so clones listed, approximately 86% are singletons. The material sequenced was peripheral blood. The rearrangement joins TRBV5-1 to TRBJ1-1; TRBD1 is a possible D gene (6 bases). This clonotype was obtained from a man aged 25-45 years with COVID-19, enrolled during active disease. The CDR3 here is CASSLSRGAFDSEAFF. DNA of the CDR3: TGCGCCAGCAGCTTGTCCAGGGGCGCATTTGATTCTGAAGCTTTCTTT.